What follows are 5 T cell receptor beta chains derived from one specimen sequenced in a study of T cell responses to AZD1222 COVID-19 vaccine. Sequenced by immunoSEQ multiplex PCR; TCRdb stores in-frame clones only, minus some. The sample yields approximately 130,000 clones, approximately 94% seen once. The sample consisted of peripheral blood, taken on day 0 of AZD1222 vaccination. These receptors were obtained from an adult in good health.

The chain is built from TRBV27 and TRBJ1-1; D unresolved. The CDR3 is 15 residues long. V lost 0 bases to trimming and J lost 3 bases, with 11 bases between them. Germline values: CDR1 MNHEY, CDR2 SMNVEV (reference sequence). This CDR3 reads CASSLSGLGYTEAFF. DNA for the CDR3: TGTGCCAGCAGTTTATCGGGGTTAGGGTACACTGAAGCTTTCTTT.

CDR3 sequence (DNA): TGTGCCAGCAGCAATGTAAACGGGGGCTCGGGCACTGAAGCTTTCTTT. Translating it yields CASSNVNGGSGTEAFF. V is TRBV7-8 and J is TRBJ1-1; D is possibly TRBD1 (6 bases). The CDR3 length is 16 residues. Germline V gene lookup returns CDR1 SGHVS and CDR2 FQNEAQ. Deletions cut 5 bases from V and 4 bases from J, with 20 bases between.

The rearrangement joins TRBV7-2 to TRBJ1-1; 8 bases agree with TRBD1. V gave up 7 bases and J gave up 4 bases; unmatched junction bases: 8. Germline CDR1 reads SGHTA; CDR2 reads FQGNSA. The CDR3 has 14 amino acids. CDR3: CASTLSTGGTEAFF. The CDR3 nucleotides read TGTGCCAGCACCCTTTCTACAGGGGGCACTGAAGCTTTCTTT.

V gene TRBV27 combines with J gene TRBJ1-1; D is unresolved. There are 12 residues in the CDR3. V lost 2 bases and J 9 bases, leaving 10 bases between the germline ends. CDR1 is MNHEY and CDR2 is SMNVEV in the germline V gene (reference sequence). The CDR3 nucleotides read TGTGCCAGCAGTTTAACCGGCAGAAAAGCTTTCTTT. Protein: CASSLTGRKAFF.

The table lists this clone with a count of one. The CDR3 DNA is TGCAGTGCCATGGGGGCGGATACGCAGTATTTT. Protein: CSAMGADTQYF. This sequence joins TRBV20-1 and TRBJ2-3; possible D gene TRBD1, 6 bases. The V end was cut by 6 bases, the J end by 6 bases, with 10 bases between. Germline V gives CDR1 DFQATT, CDR2 SNEGSKA (reference sequence). This CDR3 has 11 residues.